The present T cell receptor beta chain was sequenced within a study of human T cells and chemical hapten exposure. Overall study findings and caveats: Unchanged with DPC sensitization were TCRs above 1 in 1000 frequency. In the PT1 data, expanded TCR counts showed a positive correlation with patch test score.

The V gene's germline CDR1 is SGHRS and CDR2 YFSETQ. V lost 2 bases and J lost 2, with 11 bases in between. The CDR3 covers 14 residues. Documented time point: pre-sensitization, week 0. Treatment noted: therapeutic diphenylcyclopropenone sensitization with weekly scalp DPC. Total RNA was extracted from unfractionated whole blood. This clonotype showed up just a few times. Its specificity is not known. Each CDR3 protein gets one entry after TCRdb re-called the RACE reads with MiXCR. This table has around 260,000 distinct CDR3 sequences, about 9% appearing once. The clonotype was recovered from a woman aged 40-49 years with alopecia areata. Some clones in this sample may be carry-over from other donors' samples. The J gene is TRBJ2-7, the V gene TRBV5-1; tentatively, D is TRBD1 or TRBD2 (5 bases each). The sequencing used whole blood, collected in connection with sensitization to the hapten diphenylcyclopropenone (DPC). The CDR3 region is CASSFSGPAYEQYF. CDR3 DNA: TGCGCCAGCAGCTTTTCGGGGCCTGCCTACGAGCAGTACTTC.